This T cell receptor beta chain was recorded in a study of T cell responses to AZD1222 COVID-19 vaccine. Study details: Second-dose schedules of about 4 or about 12 weeks were combined.

Study-wide results and limits: At study baseline, merely several AZD1222 recipients were seropositive. Breadth and depth of Spike-specific TCRs rose after two AZD1222 doses. A mostly white British donor set with more females was recruited, and clonal diversity was possibly underestimated.

In the case of this clone: Its target is unknown.

The protocol was immunoSEQ multiplex PCR, while the TCRdb copy is restricted to in-frame clones and leaves out a portion. The sample has more than 150,000 clones, about 87% seen once. This CDR3 has 15 residues. V dropped 7 bases and J dropped 2 bases, with 17 bases sitting between them. Germline V gene data show CDR1 as SGHAT and CDR2 as FQNNGV. This TCR was sampled from an adult in good health. The V gene is TRBV11-2, the J gene TRBJ1-1, with D maybe TRBD1 (6 bases). Sequenced here: peripheral blood, sampled on day 0 of AZD1222 vaccination. The CDR3 is CASNNLGGRNTEAFF. The CDR3 nucleotides read TGTGCCAGCAATAACCTCGGGGGCAGAAACACTGAAGCTTTCTTT.